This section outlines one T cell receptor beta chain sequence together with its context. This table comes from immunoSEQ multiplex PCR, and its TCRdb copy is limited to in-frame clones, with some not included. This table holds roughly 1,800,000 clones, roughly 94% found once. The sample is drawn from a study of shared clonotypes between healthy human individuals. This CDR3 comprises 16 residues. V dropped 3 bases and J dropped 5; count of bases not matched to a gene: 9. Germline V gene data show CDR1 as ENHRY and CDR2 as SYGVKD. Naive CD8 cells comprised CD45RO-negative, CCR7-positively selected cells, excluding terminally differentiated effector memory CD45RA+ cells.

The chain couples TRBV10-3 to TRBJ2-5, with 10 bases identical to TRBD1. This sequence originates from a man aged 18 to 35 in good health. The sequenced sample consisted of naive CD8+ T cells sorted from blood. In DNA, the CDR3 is TGTGCCATCAGTGATCCCGGGACAGGGGCGCAGGAGACCCAGTACTTC. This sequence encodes CAISDPGTGAQETQYF.